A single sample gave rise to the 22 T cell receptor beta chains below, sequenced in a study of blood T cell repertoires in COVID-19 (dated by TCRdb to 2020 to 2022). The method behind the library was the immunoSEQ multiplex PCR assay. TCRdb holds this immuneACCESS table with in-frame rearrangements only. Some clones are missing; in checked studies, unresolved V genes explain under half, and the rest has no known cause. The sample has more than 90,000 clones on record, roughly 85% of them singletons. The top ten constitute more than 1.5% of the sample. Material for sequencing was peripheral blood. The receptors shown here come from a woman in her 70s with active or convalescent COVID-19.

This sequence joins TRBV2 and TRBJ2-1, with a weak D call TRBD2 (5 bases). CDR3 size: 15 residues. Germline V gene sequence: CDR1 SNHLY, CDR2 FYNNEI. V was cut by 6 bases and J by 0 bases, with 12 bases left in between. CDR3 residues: CASSTDYSSYNEQFF. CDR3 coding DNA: TGTGCCAGCAGCACAGACTATAGCTCCTACAATGAGCAGTTCTTC. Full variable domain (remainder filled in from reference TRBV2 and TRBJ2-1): EPEVTQTPSHQVTQMGQEVILRCVPISNHLYFYWYRQILGQKVEFLVSFYNNEISEKSEIFDDQFSVERPDGSNFTLKIRSTKLEDSAMYFCASSTDYSSYNEQFFGPGTRLTVL.

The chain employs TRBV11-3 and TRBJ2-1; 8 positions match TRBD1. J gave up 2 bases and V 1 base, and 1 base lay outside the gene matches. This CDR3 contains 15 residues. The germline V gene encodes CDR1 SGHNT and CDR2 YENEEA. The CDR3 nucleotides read TGTGCCAGCAGCTTAGGCAGGGGGCCCTACAATGAGCAGTTCTTC. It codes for CASSLGRGPYNEQFF.

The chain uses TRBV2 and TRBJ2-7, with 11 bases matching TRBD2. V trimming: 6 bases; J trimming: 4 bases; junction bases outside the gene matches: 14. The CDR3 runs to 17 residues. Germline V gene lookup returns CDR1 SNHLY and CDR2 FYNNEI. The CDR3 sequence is CASSPIAVAGGGYEQYF. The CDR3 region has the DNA TGTGCCAGCAGCCCAATAGCCGTAGCGGGAGGGGGTTACGAGCAGTACTTC.

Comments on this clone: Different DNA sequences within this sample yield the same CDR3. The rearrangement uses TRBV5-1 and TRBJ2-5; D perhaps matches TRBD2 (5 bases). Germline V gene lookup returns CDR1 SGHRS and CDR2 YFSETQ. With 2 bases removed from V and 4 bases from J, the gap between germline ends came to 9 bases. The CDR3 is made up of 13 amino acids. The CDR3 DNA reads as TGCGCCAGCAGCTTAAGCGGAGGAGAGACCCAGTACTTC. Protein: CASSLSGGETQYF.

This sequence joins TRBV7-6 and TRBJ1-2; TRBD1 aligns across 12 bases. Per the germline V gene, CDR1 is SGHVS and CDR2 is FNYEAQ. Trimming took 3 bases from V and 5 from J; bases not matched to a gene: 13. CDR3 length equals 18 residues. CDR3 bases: TGTGCCAGCAGCTTGCCAGGGACAGGGGGCGCGGTAGGGTATGGCTACACCTTC. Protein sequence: CASSLPGTGGAVGYGYTF.

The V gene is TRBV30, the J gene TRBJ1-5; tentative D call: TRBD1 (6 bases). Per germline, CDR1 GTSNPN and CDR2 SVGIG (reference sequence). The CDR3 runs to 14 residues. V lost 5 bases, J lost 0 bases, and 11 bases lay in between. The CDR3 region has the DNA TGTGCCTGGGGGGACATCAATAGCAATCAGCCCCAGCATTTT. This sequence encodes CAWGDINSNQPQHF.

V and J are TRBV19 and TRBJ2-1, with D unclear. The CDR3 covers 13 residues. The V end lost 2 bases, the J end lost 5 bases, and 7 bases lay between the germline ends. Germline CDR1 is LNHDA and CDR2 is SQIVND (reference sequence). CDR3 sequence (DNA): TGTGCCAGTAGTATACGGCAGGACAATGAGCAGTTCTTC. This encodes CASSIRQDNEQFF.

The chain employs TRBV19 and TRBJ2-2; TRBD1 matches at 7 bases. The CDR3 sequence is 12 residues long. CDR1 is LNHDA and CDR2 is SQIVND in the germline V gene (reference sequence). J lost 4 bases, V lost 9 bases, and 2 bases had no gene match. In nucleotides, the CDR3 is TGTGCCAGCAACAGGGGCACCGGGGAGCTGTTTTTT. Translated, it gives CASNRGTGELFF.

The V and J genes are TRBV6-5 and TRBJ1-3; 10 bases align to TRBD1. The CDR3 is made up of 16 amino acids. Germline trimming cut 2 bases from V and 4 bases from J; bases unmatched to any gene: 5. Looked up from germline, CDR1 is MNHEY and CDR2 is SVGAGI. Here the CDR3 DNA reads TGTGCCAGCAGTTACATGGGACAGGGGAAAGGAAACACCATATATTTT. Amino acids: CASSYMGQGKGNTIYF.

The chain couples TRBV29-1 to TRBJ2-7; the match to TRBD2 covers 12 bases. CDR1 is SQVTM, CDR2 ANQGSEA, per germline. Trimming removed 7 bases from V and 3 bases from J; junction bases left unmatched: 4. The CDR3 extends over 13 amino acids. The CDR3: CSALTSGGYEQYF. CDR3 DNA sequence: TGCAGCGCATTGACTAGCGGGGGCTACGAGCAGTACTTC.

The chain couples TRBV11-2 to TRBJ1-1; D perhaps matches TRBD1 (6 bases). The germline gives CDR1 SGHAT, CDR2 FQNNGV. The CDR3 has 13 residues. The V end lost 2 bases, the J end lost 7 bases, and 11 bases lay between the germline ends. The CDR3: CASSLLDSLEAFF. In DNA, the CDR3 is TGTGCCAGCAGCTTATTGGACAGCCTTGAAGCTTTCTTT.

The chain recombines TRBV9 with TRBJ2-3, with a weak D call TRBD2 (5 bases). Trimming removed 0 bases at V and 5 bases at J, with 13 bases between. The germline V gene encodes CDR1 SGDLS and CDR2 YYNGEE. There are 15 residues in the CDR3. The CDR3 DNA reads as TGTGCCAGCAGCGTAGGACTACCAGGAAGAGATACGCAGTATTTT. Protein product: CASSVGLPGRDTQYF. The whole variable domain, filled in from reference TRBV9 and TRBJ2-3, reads DSGVTQTPKHLITATGQRVTLRCSPRSGDLSVYWYQQSLDQGLQFLIQYYNGEERAKGNILERFSAQQFPDLHSELNLSSLELGDSALYFCASSVGLPGRDTQYFGPGTRLTVL.

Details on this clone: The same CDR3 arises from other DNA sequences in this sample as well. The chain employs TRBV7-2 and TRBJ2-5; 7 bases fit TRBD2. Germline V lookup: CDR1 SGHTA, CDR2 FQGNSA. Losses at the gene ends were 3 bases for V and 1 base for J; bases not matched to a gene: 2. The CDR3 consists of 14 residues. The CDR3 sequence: CASSFQRGQETQYF. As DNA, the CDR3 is TGTGCCAGCAGCTTTCAGCGGGGCCAAGAGACCCAGTACTTC.

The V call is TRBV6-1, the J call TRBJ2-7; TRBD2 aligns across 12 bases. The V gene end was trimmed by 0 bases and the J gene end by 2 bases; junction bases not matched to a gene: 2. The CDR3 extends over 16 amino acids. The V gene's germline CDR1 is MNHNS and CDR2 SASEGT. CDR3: CASSEAWTSGTYEQYF. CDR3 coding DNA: TGTGCCAGCAGTGAAGCCTGGACTAGCGGGACCTACGAGCAGTACTTC.

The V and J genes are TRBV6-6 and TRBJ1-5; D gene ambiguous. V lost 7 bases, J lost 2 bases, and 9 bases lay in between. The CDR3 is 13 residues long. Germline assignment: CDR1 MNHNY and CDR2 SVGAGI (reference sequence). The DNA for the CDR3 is TGTGCCAGCACAGTAGAGGGCAATCAGCCCCAGCATTTT. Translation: CASTVEGNQPQHF.

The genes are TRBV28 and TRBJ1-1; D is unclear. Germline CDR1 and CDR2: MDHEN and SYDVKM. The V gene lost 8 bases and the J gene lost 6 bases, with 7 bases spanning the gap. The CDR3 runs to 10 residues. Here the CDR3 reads CASYSSEAFF. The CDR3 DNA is TGTGCCAGCTACAGCTCTGAAGCTTTCTTT.

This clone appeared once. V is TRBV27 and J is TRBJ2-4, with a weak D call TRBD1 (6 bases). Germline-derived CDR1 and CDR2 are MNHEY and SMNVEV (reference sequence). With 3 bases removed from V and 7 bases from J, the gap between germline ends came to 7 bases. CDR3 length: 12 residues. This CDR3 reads CASSFTGNIQYF. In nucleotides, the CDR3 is TGTGCCAGCAGTTTTACAGGGAACATTCAGTACTTC.

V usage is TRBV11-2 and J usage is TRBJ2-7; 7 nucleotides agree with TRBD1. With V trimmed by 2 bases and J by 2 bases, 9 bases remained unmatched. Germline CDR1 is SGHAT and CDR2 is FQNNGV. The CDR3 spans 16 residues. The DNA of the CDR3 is TGTGCCAGCAGCTTAAGGTTTGGGGGACAGACCTACGAGCAGTACTTC. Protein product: CASSLRFGGQTYEQYF.

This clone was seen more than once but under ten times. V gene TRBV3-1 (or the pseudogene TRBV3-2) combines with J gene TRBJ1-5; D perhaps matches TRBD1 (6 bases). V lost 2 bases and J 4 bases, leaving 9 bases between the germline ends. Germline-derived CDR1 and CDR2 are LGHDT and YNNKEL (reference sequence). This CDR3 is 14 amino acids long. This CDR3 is CASSQQGLNQPQHF. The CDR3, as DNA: TGTGCCAGCAGCCAACAGGGGTTAAATCAGCCCCAGCATTTT.

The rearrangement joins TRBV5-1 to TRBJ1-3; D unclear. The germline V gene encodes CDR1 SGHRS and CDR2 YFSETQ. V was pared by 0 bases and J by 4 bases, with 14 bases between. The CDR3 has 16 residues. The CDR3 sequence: CASSLGWTAVGNTIYF. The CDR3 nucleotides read TGCGCCAGCAGCTTGGGTTGGACTGCAGTCGGAAACACCATATATTTT. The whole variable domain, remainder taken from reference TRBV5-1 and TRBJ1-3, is KAGVTQTPRYLIKTRGQQVTLSCSPISGHRSVSWYQQTPGQGLQFLFEYFSETQRNKGNFPGRFSGRQFSNSRSEMNVSTLELGDSALYLCASSLGWTAVGNTIYFGEGSWLTVV.

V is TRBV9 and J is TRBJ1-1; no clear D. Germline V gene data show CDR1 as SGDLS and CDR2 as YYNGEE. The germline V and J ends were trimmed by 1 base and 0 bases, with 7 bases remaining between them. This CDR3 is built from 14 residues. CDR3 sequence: CASSVLAMNTEAFF. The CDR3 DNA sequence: TGTGCCAGCAGCGTATTGGCCATGAACACTGAAGCTTTCTTT. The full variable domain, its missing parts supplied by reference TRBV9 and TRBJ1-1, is DSGVTQTPKHLITATGQRVTLRCSPRSGDLSVYWYQQSLDQGLQFLIQYYNGEERAKGNILERFSAQQFPDLHSELNLSSLELGDSALYFCASSVLAMNTEAFFGQGTRLTVV.

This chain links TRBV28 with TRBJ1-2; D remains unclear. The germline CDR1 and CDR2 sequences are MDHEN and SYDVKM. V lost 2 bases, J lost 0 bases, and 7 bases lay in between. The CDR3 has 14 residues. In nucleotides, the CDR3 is TGTGCCAGCAGTTTAGCGGGGACTAACTATGGCTACACCTTC. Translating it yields CASSLAGTNYGYTF.